A selection of T cell receptor beta chains follows, all from one sample in a study of T cell repertoires in ileal Crohn's disease. Sequencing was performed with immunoSEQ multiplex PCR; in TCRdb, only in-frame clones are kept and a portion is missing. The data show 14,000 or so clones, 60% to 80% seen once. The specimen sequenced was ileal tissue. The receptors derive from an adult with Crohn's disease. The CDR3 runs from the conserved cysteine through the conserved F or W. A D gene is named only where the DNA matches it firmly. The size entry is marked missing in some rows and otherwise reads once, few, many or a size class.

v_call	clone_size	cdr3_length	d_call	j_call	cdr3_aa	cdr3_nt
TRBV6-6	-	15	-	TRBJ1-5	CASSYGYRVNQPQHF	TGTGCCAGCAGTTACGGGTACAGGGTAAATCAGCCCCAGCATTTT
TRBV19	-	12	-	TRBJ1-1	CASSPQGAEAFF	TGTGCCAGTAGTCCACAGGGAGCTGAAGCTTTCTTT
TRBV18	-	16	-	TRBJ1-5	CASSPPTATGHQPQHF	TGTGCCAGCTCACCACCGACAGCCACAGGCCATCAGCCCCAGCATTTT
TRBV2	-	17	TRBD2	TRBJ2-1	CASSSLLAGSVNNEQFF	TGTGCCAGCAGTTCGTTACTAGCGGGATCGGTGAACAATGAGCAGTTCTTC
TRBV4-2	-	16	TRBD1	TRBJ2-1	CASSQVGTGGLDEQFF	TGTGCCAGCAGCCAAGTCGGGACAGGGGGCTTGGATGAGCAGTTCTTC
TRBV7-2	-	17	-	TRBJ1-4	CASSLVRRGGSNEKLFF	TGTGCCAGCAGCTTAGTAAGAAGGGGCGGCTCTAATGAAAAACTGTTTTTT
TRBV7-3	-	12	-	TRBJ2-2	CASSRDTGELFF	TGTGCCAGCAGCCGAGATACCGGGGAGCTGTTTTTT
TRBV15	-	12	-	TRBJ2-7	CATSRKSGEQYF	TGTGCCACCAGCAGGAAGAGCGGCGAGCAGTACTTC
TRBV9	-	14	-	TRBJ2-7	CASSAHGGADEQYF	TGTGCCAGCAGCGCCCATGGGGGGGCCGACGAGCAGTACTTC
TRBV6-4	-	16	TRBD1	TRBJ2-1	CASSDAPDRGLGEQFF	TGTGCCAGCAGTGACGCCCCGGACAGGGGGCTGGGTGAGCAGTTCTTC
TRBV7-2	-	15	TRBD1	TRBJ2-7	CASSVFSGQNYEQYF	TGTGCCAGCAGTGTGTTTTCGGGACAGAACTACGAGCAGTACTTC
TRBV7-2	-	16	TRBD1	TRBJ1-2	CASSLEGRGANYGYTF	TGTGCCAGCAGCTTAGAGGGCAGGGGGGCTAACTATGGCTACACCTTC
TRBV27	-	17	-	TRBJ2-2	CASSLSGRGGRTGELFF	TGTGCCAGCAGTTTATCGGGAAGGGGGGGCCGGACCGGGGAGCTGTTTTTT
TRBV7-7	-	13	-	TRBJ1-2	CASSFPASGGYTF	TGTGCTAGCAGCTTCCCGGCAAGCGGTGGCTACACCTTC
TRBV12-5	-	14	-	TRBJ2-1	CASEGEGLYNEQFF	TGTGCTAGTGAGGGAGAAGGGCTGTACAATGAGCAGTTCTTC
TRBV4-1	-	14	-	TRBJ1-2	CASSQLEGDYGYTF	TGCGCCAGCAGCCAATTAGAGGGAGACTATGGCTACACCTTC
TRBV18	-	15	TRBD1	TRBJ1-1	CASSRGTDVHTEAFF	TGTGCCAGCTCACGCGGGACAGACGTTCACACTGAAGCTTTCTTT
TRBV7-9	-	15	-	TRBJ2-3	CASSLARGAADTQYF	TGTGCCAGCAGCTTAGCGCGGGGCGCGGCAGATACGCAGTATTTT
TRBV11-2	-	14	TRBD1	TRBJ2-3	CASSRRDSSDTQYF	TGTGCCAGCAGCCGAAGGGACAGTTCAGATACGCAGTATTTT
TRBV19	-	17	TRBD1	TRBJ1-2	CASSADRAALSLYGYTF	TGTGCCAGTAGTGCAGACAGGGCTGCTCTATCGCTCTATGGCTACACCTTC
TRBV7-2	-	16	TRBD2	TRBJ2-5	CASSLGLAGGKETQYF	TGTGCCAGCAGCTTGGGACTAGCGGGGGGAAAAGAGACCCAGTACTTC
TRBV7-8	-	15	-	TRBJ1-5	CASSLTGLSNQPQHF	TGTGCCAGCAGCTTAACTGGGCTCAGCAATCAGCCCCAGCATTTT
TRBV2	-	15	TRBD1	TRBJ2-4	CASSVWGTGGEVQYF	TGTGCCAGCAGTGTCTGGGGGACAGGGGGCGAAGTTCAGTACTTC
TRBV19	-	15	TRBD1	TRBJ2-7	CASSQPRGSSYEQYF	TGTGCCAGTAGCCAACCCAGGGGGTCGTCCTACGAGCAGTACTTC
TRBV5-5	-	15	TRBD1	TRBJ1-2	CASSARQGSDYGYTF	TGTGCCAGCAGCGCTCGACAGGGTAGCGACTATGGCTACACCTTC
TRBV11-3	-	15	-	TRBJ2-5	CASSLGGDGQETQYF	TGTGCCAGCAGCTTAGGGGGGGACGGCCAAGAGACCCAGTACTTC
TRBV5-1	-	14	-	TRBJ1-6	CASSLGGESSPLHF	TGCGCCAGCAGCTTGGGGGGGGAGAGTTCACCCCTCCACTTT
TRBV11-1	few	15	-	TRBJ2-3	CASSYERISTDTQYF	TGTGCCAGCAGCTATGAGCGGATTAGCACAGATACGCAGTATTTT
TRBV27	few	16	-	TRBJ2-2	CASRAGQKRSTGELFF	TGTGCCAGCAGGGCGGGACAGAAAAGGAGCACCGGGGAGCTGTTTTTT
TRBV25-1	few	11	-	TRBJ2-3	CASSYTYTQYF	TGTGCCAGCAGCTATACTTATACGCAGTATTTT
TRBV15	-	15	-	TRBJ2-3	CATSRDSASQDTQYF	TGTGCCACCAGCAGAGATTCCGCATCACAAGATACGCAGTATTTT
TRBV19	-	13	-	TRBJ2-4	CASSFPGEDIQYF	TGTGCCAGTAGTTTTCCCGGGGAGGACATTCAGTACTTC
TRBV2	-	14	TRBD2	TRBJ2-1	CASNLLGGRNEQFF	TGTGCCAGCAATCTCCTCGGCGGGAGGAATGAGCAGTTCTTC
TRBV6-4	-	13	TRBD1	TRBJ2-1	CATGTGSKREQFF	TGTGCCACCGGGACAGGGTCCAAAAGGGAGCAGTTCTTC
TRBV30	-	16	-	TRBJ1-3	CAWSVRAGRSGNTIYF	TGTGCCTGGAGTGTACGGGCAGGGAGGTCTGGAAACACCATATATTTT
TRBV27	-	15	TRBD2	TRBJ2-7	CASSRLAGGTYEQYF	TGTGCCAGCAGCAGACTAGCGGGGGGAACCTACGAGCAGTACTTC
TRBV19	-	20	TRBD1	TRBJ2-7	CASSTRDRVLNGGSSYEQYF	TGTGCCAGTAGTACCCGGGACAGGGTCCTGAATGGGGGGAGCTCCTACGAGCAGTACTTC
TRBV18	-	12	TRBD1	TRBJ1-2	CASSSDRNGYTF	TGTGCCAGCTCATCGGACAGGAATGGCTACACCTTC